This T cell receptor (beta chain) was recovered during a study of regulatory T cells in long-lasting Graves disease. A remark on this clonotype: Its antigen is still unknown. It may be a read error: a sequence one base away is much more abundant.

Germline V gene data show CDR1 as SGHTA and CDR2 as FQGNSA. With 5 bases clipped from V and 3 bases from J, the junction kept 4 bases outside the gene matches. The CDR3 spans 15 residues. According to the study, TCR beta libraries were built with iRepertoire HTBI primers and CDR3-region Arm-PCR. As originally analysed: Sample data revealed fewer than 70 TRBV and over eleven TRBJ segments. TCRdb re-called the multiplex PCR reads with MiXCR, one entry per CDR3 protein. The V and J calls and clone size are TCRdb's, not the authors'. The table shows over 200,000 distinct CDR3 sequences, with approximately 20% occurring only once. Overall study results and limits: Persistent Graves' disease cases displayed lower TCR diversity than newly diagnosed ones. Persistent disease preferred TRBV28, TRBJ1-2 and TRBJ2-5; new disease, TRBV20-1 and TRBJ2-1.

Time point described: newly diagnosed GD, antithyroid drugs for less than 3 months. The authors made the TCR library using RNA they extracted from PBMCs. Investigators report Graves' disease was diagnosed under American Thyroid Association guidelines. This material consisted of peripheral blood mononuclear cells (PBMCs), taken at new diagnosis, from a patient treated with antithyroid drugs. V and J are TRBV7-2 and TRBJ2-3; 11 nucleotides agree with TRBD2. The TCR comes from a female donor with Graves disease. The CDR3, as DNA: TGTGCCAGCAGCACCTCTAGCGGGAGGACAGATACGCAGTATTTT. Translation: CASSTSSGRTDTQYF. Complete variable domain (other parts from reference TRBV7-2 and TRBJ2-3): GAGVSQSPSNKVTEKGKDVELRCDPISGHTALYWYRQSLGQGLEFLIYFQGNSAPDKSGLPSDRFSAERTGGSVSTLTIQRTQQEDSAVYLCASSTSSGRTDTQYFGPGTRLTVL.